A selection of T cell receptor beta chains follows, all from one sample in a study of Tregs in tolerant kidney transplant recipients. Sequencing was performed with immunoSEQ multiplex PCR; in TCRdb, only in-frame clones are kept and a portion is missing. The sample includes roughly 250,000 clones, around 82% of them seen just once. Sequencing used CD4+ T cells from blood. These TCRs come from a human donor in good health. CDR3s leave out the opening cysteine and the closing phenylalanine or tryptophan. The order of the fields is V gene, CDR3 length, J gene, CDR3 protein.

>TRBV19|14|TRBJ1-3
ASSITEAHSGNTIY
>TRBV10-2|10|TRBJ1-4
ASSEKDEKLF
>TRBV30|11|TRBJ2-7
AWSVGGDREQY
>TRBV5-8|15|TRBJ1-5
ASSAGQLIYSNQPQH
>TRBV5-1|13|TRBJ2-3
ASSFATGATDTQY
>TRBV19|11|TRBJ2-1
ASSKLLRGEQF
>TRBV19|11|TRBJ2-2
ASSIWGTGELF
>TRBV12-5|10|TRBJ2-3
ASGSVRYTQY
>TRBV6-5|13|TRBJ1-1
ASSYLEGGGTEAF
>TRBV5-8|14|TRBJ1-4
ASSLARVGTNEKLF
>TRBV10-1|13|TRBJ1-1
ASRPDRVRRTEAF
>TRBV2|13|TRBJ2-3
ASRPWGRGTDTQY
>TRBV19|12|TRBJ2-1
ASSTAGAANEQF
>TRBV18|13|TRBJ2-7
ASSPNGVSSYEQY
>TRBV6-5|10|TRBJ1-6
ASSYSDSPLH
>TRBV30|11|TRBJ1-5
AWNTFGNQPQH
>TRBV11-1|15|TRBJ2-2
ASSRFSGRIRSGELF
>TRBV11-2|13|TRBJ1-1
ASSLGVGASTEAF
>TRBV5-1|13|TRBJ2-7
ASSITTESSYEQY
>TRBV25-1|12|TRBJ2-3
ASSEALSTDTQY
>TRBV6-5|14|TRBJ1-1
ASSYSSSRPRTEAF
>TRBV6-5|13|TRBJ1-5
ASSYSRYSNQPQH
>TRBV6-5|11|TRBJ1-2
ASSRTANYGYT
>TRBV7-8|13|TRBJ2-1
ASRLPGLAGVGLF
>TRBV6-5|12|TRBJ2-7
ASSRPGQGFEQY
>TRBV18|12|TRBJ1-6
ASSPQSGDSPLH
>TRBV6-6|13|TRBJ1-1
ASSYLDGGNTEAF
>TRBV7-2|11|TRBJ1-1
ASSITWNTEAF
>TRBV2|14|TRBJ2-3
ASSVLARGSGDTQY
>TRBV6-4|14|TRBJ2-1
ASSDLAGSSYNEQF
>TRBV7-8|15|TRBJ2-1
ASSLRQGAGIYNEQF
>TRBV6-6|13|TRBJ1-6
ASSPDRVQNSPLH
>TRBV19|12|TRBJ2-1
ATGLAASYNEQF
>TRBV19|13|TRBJ2-1
ASSKAGTSLNEQF
>TRBV11-2|13|TRBJ1-4
ASSLWGTGDEKLF
>TRBV11-2|13|TRBJ2-3
ASRPLGTEPDTQY
>TRBV7-9|14|TRBJ2-7
ASSLRGGPPSYEQY
>TRBV10-3|11|TRBJ1-3
AINGGPGNTIY